The 14 T cell receptor beta chains below come from one sample, sequenced in a study of blood T cell repertoires in COVID-19. Sequencing was performed with immunoSEQ multiplex PCR; in TCRdb, only in-frame clones are kept and a portion is missing. The sample consists of over 120,000 clones, approximately 83% of them appearing once. Sequencing was done on a sample of peripheral blood. The receptor source for this set is a woman aged 55-70 years with acute or convalescent COVID-19.

The chain recombines TRBV12-3 or TRBV12-4 with TRBJ1-1; D is unclear. The CDR3 covers 13 residues. V was shortened by 2 bases and J by 1 base, with 5 bases between the two germline ends. CDR3 protein: CASSLRQNTEAFF. The CDR3 DNA reads as TGTGCCAGCAGTTTACGACAGAACACTGAAGCTTTCTTT.

The CDR3 is CASSQAAYNEQFF. In nucleotides, the CDR3 is TGTGCCAGCAGCCAAGCAGCCTACAATGAGCAGTTCTTC. This chain uses TRBV3-1 (or the pseudogene TRBV3-2) with TRBJ2-1, with D unresolved. The CDR3 is 13 residues long. Germline values: CDR1 LGHDT, CDR2 YNNKEL (reference sequence). V lost 1 base to trimming and J lost 2 bases, with 3 bases between them.

The rearrangement uses TRBV5-4 and TRBJ1-2; D not resolved. The germline V gene has CDR1 SGHNT and CDR2 YYREEE (reference sequence). V was shortened by 4 bases and J by 2 bases, with 15 bases between the two germline ends. The CDR3 contains 15 residues. The CDR3 coding sequence is TGTGCCAGCAGCCCCTGGGCCTTCTTAAACTATGGCTACACCTTC. This gives the protein CASSPWAFLNYGYTF.

This chain connects TRBV30 to TRBJ2-7; the D gene is possibly TRBD1 (5 bases). Looked up from germline, CDR1 is GTSNPN and CDR2 is SVGIG (reference sequence). V was pared by 4 bases and J by 2 bases, with 12 bases between. CDR3 size: 13 residues. The CDR3 loop reads CAWKRQGTYEQYF. CDR3 sequence (DNA): TGTGCCTGGAAACGGCAGGGTACCTACGAGCAGTACTTC.

This chain connects TRBV9 to TRBJ1-1; no reliable D call. There are 14 residues in the CDR3. V was trimmed by 0 bases and J by 0 bases, leaving 6 bases between them. CDR1 SGDLS and CDR2 YYNGEE come from the germline V gene. In DNA, the CDR3 is TGTGCCAGCAGCGTAGGATCAGTGAACACTGAAGCTTTCTTT. Translating gives CASSVGSVNTEAFF.

This CDR3 is CASSLALDSTREAFF. CDR3 DNA: TGTGCCAGCAGCCTCGCCTTGGACAGTACGAGGGAAGCTTTCTTT. This rearrangement joins TRBV4-2 to TRBJ1-1, with D possibly being TRBD1 (6 bases). Trimming stripped 4 bases from V and 8 bases from J, with 20 bases between. Looked up from germline, CDR1 is LGHNA and CDR2 is YNFKEQ. The CDR3 totals 15 residues.

The J gene is TRBJ1-1, the V gene TRBV5-6, with D possibly TRBD1 on 5 matching bases. V was shortened by 2 bases and J by 8 bases, with 7 bases between the two germline ends. There are 11 residues in the CDR3. CDR1 SGHDT and CDR2 YYEEEE come from the germline V gene. In DNA, the CDR3 is TGTGCCAGCAGCTTTAACAGGGAAGCTTTCTTT. This translates into CASSFNREAFF.

The table lists this clone with a few counts. The chain is built from TRBV24-1 and TRBJ2-2, with 8 bases fitting TRBD1. Losses at the gene ends were 3 bases for V and 6 bases for J; bases not matched to a gene: 5. The CDR3 consists of 15 residues. Germline V gene sequence: CDR1 KGHDR, CDR2 SFDVKD. For the CDR3, the DNA is TGTGCCACCAGTGATGCGGACAGGGCGGCCGGGGAGCTGTTTTTT. It translates to CATSDADRAAGELFF.

The rearrangement uses TRBV6-5 and TRBJ1-5; the D is unclear. Trimming left V 5 bases short and J 2 bases short, with 4 bases between. This CDR3 has 12 residues. Germline V CDR1 and CDR2: MNHEY, SVGAGI. CDR3 residues: CASSLGNQPQHF. In DNA, the CDR3 is TGTGCCAGCAGTCTTGGCAATCAGCCCCAGCATTTT.

This clone came up a few times. The chain links TRBV28 to TRBJ2-1; D may be TRBD2 (6 bases). V was clipped by 7 bases and J by 7 bases, with 17 bases between them. The length of the CDR3 is 14 residues. The V gene's germline CDR1 is MDHEN and CDR2 SYDVKM. The CDR3: CASTGTPGGNEQFF. The CDR3 DNA reads TGTGCCAGCACTGGGACTCCCGGAGGTAATGAGCAGTTCTTC.

The rearrangement uses TRBV18 and TRBJ2-3; D gene ambiguous. CDR1 is KGHSH and CDR2 is LQKENI in the germline V gene. V lost 6 bases, J lost 8 bases, and 12 bases lay in between. The CDR3 spans 12 residues. The CDR3 spells CASSDLVGTQYF. CDR3 DNA: TGTGCCAGCTCCGATCTAGTCGGTACGCAGTATTTT.

V gene TRBV28 combines with J gene TRBJ1-2, with 9 nucleotides matching TRBD1. This CDR3 comprises 15 residues. The ends lost 10 bases at V and 7 bases at J; junction bases unmatched: 16. Germline lookup yields CDR1 MDHEN and CDR2 SYDVKM. The DNA of the CDR3 is TGTGCCACCACCGTTGGGGACAGGGAGGGTTCTGGCTACACCTTC. It encodes CATTVGDREGSGYTF.

The rearrangement joins TRBV19 to TRBJ2-1; 9 bases line up with TRBD1. V was pared by 8 bases and J by 4 bases, with 6 bases of the junction left unmatched. This CDR3 comprises 14 residues. The germline CDR1 and CDR2 sequences are LNHDA and SQIVND (reference sequence). Written as DNA, the CDR3 is TGTGCCAGTGATACAGGGGGCATTTACAATGAGCAGTTCTTC. This codes for CASDTGGIYNEQFF.

The V call is TRBV19, the J call TRBJ2-1; TRBD2 matches 7 bases. J gave up 5 bases and V 7 bases, and 8 bases lay outside the gene matches. CDR1 is LNHDA and CDR2 is SQIVND in the germline V gene (reference sequence). This CDR3 spans 14 amino acids. As DNA, the CDR3 is TGTGCCAGTAAAGCGGGGAAGAGAGACAATGAGCAGTTCTTC. Translating gives CASKAGKRDNEQFF.